This section outlines one TCR beta chain sequence together with its context. Its antigen is unidentified. V was shortened by 5 bases and J by 0 bases, with 16 bases between the two germline ends. The CDR3 length is 15 residues. Germline V gene lookup returns CDR1 SQVTM and CDR2 ANQGSEA. The data originate from a study of blood T cells in healthy people across ages. A J-beta primer mix and a sample-barcoded 5' primer were used in a second PCR of roughly 7 to 12 cycles. Each CDR3 protein gets one entry after TCRdb re-called the 5' RACE reads with MiXCR. The sample yields over a million distinct CDR3 sequences, about 42% seen once. Study-wide findings and caveats: Long-lived donors carried more naive CD4+ cells and greater diversity than aged donors.

The TCR sequence derives from a woman in her late teens or twenties in good health. The material sequenced was blood. The rearrangement uses TRBV29-1 and TRBJ1-1; D unclear. As DNA, the CDR3 is TGCAGCGTTCACGGGCATTCACCGCTGAACACTGAAGCTTTCTTT. It yields the protein CSVHGHSPLNTEAFF.